These 31 T cell receptor beta chains originate from one sample sequenced in a study of shared clonotypes between healthy human individuals. Sequenced by immunoSEQ multiplex PCR; TCRdb stores in-frame clones only, minus some. Found here are about 1 million clones, around 74% of them singletons; the top ten hold 1.4%. Sequenced input: memory CD4+ T cells sorted from blood. The subset denotes: CD45RA-negative fraction. The origin of the receptors is a man younger than 35 in good health.

As DNA, the CDR3 is TGTGCCAGCAGCGGACGGACAGGGATGAACACTGAAGCTTTCTTT. It yields the protein CASSGRTGMNTEAFF. The chain links TRBV7-9 to TRBJ1-1; TRBD1 matches at 8 bases. The length of the CDR3 is 15 residues. Looked up from germline, CDR1 is SEHNR and CDR2 is FQNEAQ (reference sequence). Trimming at V came to 5 bases and at J to 0 bases, leaving 5 bases not matched to a gene.

V and J are TRBV18 and TRBJ2-1, with 7 bases lining up with TRBD2. Germline CDR1 is KGHSH and CDR2 is LQKENI. This CDR3 contains 15 residues. V was pared by 3 bases and J by 7 bases, with 9 bases of the junction left unmatched. This CDR3 is CASSPLSGMMNEQFF. CDR3 bases: TGTGCCAGCTCACCGCTAAGCGGGATGATGAATGAGCAGTTCTTC.

The genes are TRBV28 and TRBJ2-4; 10 nucleotides line up with TRBD1. Trimming took 6 bases from V and 7 from J; bases not matched to a gene: 9. Germline CDR1 is MDHEN and CDR2 is SYDVKM. The CDR3 consists of 15 residues. CDR3 amino acids: CASRGGTGVRNIQYF. CDR3 nucleotides: TGTGCCAGCAGGGGGGGGACAGGGGTAAGGAACATTCAGTACTTC. Full variable domain (remainder filled in from reference TRBV28 and TRBJ2-4): DVKVTQSSRYLVKRTGEKVFLECVQDMDHENMFWYRQDPGLGLRLIYFSYDVKMKEKGDIPEGYSVSREKKERFSLILESASTNQTSMYLCASRGGTGVRNIQYFGAGTRLSVL.

The rearrangement joins TRBV9 to TRBJ2-1, with 12 bases aligning to TRBD2. CDR3 size: 16 residues. Germline V gene data show CDR1 as SGDLS and CDR2 as YYNGEE. V trimming: 4 bases; J trimming: 10 bases; junction bases outside the gene matches: 12. The CDR3 protein is CASSFRLAGVTVEQFF. CDR3 bases: TGTGCCAGCAGCTTCCGACTAGCGGGAGTTACCGTCGAGCAGTTCTTC. The variable domain in full, with the rest retrieved from reference TRBV9 and TRBJ2-1, is DSGVTQTPKHLITATGQRVTLRCSPRSGDLSVYWYQQSLDQGLQFLIQYYNGEERAKGNILERFSAQQFPDLHSELNLSSLELGDSALYFCASSFRLAGVTVEQFFGPGTRLTVL.

This chain's CDR3 is CASSLGGQMREQYF. The CDR3 DNA reads TGCGCCAGCAGCTTGGGGGGACAAATGAGGGAGCAGTACTTC. The chain has TRBV5-1 and TRBJ2-5; TRBD1 might be the D (6 bases). V dropped 0 bases and J dropped 11 bases, with 17 bases sitting between them. Germline loops: CDR1 SGHRS, CDR2 YFSETQ. CDR3 length equals 14 residues. Filled out from reference TRBV5-1 and TRBJ2-5, the complete variable domain reads KAGVTQTPRYLIKTRGQQVTLSCSPISGHRSVSWYQQTPGQGLQFLFEYFSETQRNKGNFPGRFSGRQFSNSRSEMNVSTLELGDSALYLCASSLGGQMREQYFGPGTRLLVL.

The chain combines TRBV28 with TRBJ1-1; D is undetermined. Trimming stripped 3 bases from V and 3 bases from J, with 8 bases between. This CDR3 is built from 13 residues. The germline V gene encodes CDR1 MDHEN and CDR2 SYDVKM. CDR3 protein: CASSLGRYTEAFF. CDR3 nucleotides: TGTGCCAGCAGTTTGGGCAGGTACACTGAAGCTTTCTTT.

This clone was seen more than once but under ten times. The chain combines TRBV19 with TRBJ1-5; D is undetermined. The CDR3 length is 16 residues. Trimming took 3 bases from V and 5 from J, leaving 17 bases between them. In germline, CDR1 is LNHDA, CDR2 SQIVND (reference sequence). CDR3 in amino acids: CASSIEGRGGYQPQHF. The DNA of the CDR3 is TGTGCCAGTAGTATTGAGGGCAGAGGAGGCTATCAGCCCCAGCATTTT.

The V gene is TRBV6-6, the J gene TRBJ2-5; TRBD2 matches 7 bases. The CDR3 sequence is 16 residues long. Losses at the gene ends were 2 bases for V and 5 bases for J; bases not matched to a gene: 11. Germline V gives CDR1 MNHNY, CDR2 SVGAGI (reference sequence). This CDR3 is CASSYGWATSIETQYF. The CDR3 bases are TGTGCCAGCAGTTACGGATGGGCGACTAGCATTGAGACCCAGTACTTC.

The chain has TRBV5-4 and TRBJ1-1, with 7 bases identical to TRBD1. CDR3 length equals 14 residues. With 5 bases clipped from V and 2 bases from J, the junction kept 6 bases outside the gene matches. Germline CDR1 is SGHNT and CDR2 is YYREEE (reference sequence). The CDR3 DNA is TGTGCCAGCAGGACCGGGACAGAAAACACTGAAGCTTTCTTT. Protein product: CASRTGTENTEAFF.

The CDR3, as DNA: TGTGCCAGCAGCGCATTACCGAGCCATGAGCAGTTCTTC. As protein: CASSALPSHEQFF. The chain employs TRBV9 and TRBJ2-1; no clear D. This CDR3 has 13 amino acids. Germline V gene data show CDR1 as SGDLS and CDR2 as YYNGEE. V shed 3 bases and J shed 8 bases, with 12 bases lying between them.

For the CDR3, the DNA is TGTGCCAGCAGGTACTTAGCGGGAGGGCCCTACAATGAGCAGTTCTTC. This encodes CASRYLAGGPYNEQFF. The chain couples TRBV5-4 to TRBJ2-1; 11 bases match TRBD2. V dropped 5 bases and J dropped 2; count of bases not matched to a gene: 6. The length of the CDR3 is 16 residues. From germline, CDR1 is SGHNT and CDR2 YYREEE (reference sequence).

CDR3 in amino acids: CATSSGAGGSNYGYTF. The CDR3 bases are TGTGCCACCAGCAGCGGGGCAGGAGGATCCAACTATGGCTACACCTTC. The rearrangement joins TRBV15 to TRBJ1-2; a possible D gene is TRBD1 (5 bases). Germline V lookup: CDR1 LNHNV, CDR2 YYDKDF (reference sequence). Trimming took off 3 bases at V and 2 bases at J, with 16 bases between the two ends. This CDR3 has 16 residues.

V gene TRBV6-6 combines with J gene TRBJ2-3; D remains unclear. The germline V and J ends were trimmed by 6 bases and 5 bases, with 12 bases remaining between them. The CDR3 has 13 amino acids. In germline, CDR1 is MNHNY, CDR2 SVGAGI (reference sequence). The CDR3 bases are TGTGCCAGCAGCCGTCCCGAGGAAGATACGCAGTATTTT. It is translated as CASSRPEEDTQYF.

The chain has TRBV7-2 and TRBJ2-7; 8 bases agree with TRBD1. Germline CDR1 and CDR2: SGHTA and FQGNSA. V gave up 6 bases and J gave up 0 bases; unmatched junction bases: 4. There are 14 residues in the CDR3. The CDR3 is CASSPGGRSYEQYF. CDR3 DNA sequence: TGTGCCAGCAGTCCAGGGGGCCGCTCCTACGAGCAGTACTTC. The full variable domain, with the rest looked up from reference TRBV7-2 and TRBJ2-7, is GAGVSQSPSNKVTEKGKDVELRCDPISGHTALYWYRQSLGQGLEFLIYFQGNSAPDKSGLPSDRFSAERTGGSVSTLTIQRTQQEDSAVYLCASSPGGRSYEQYFGPGTRLTVT.

The chain carries TRBV27 and TRBJ1-5, with D perhaps TRBD1 (6 bases). Germline V gene lookup returns CDR1 MNHEY and CDR2 SMNVEV (reference sequence). The CDR3 sequence is 15 residues long. Deletions cut 1 base from V and 10 bases from J, with 17 bases between. The CDR3 sequence: CASSLLGGPISPQHF. The DNA for the CDR3 is TGTGCCAGCAGTTTATTGGGGGGCCCGATCAGCCCCCAGCATTTT.

This CDR3 reads CASSLAQGALGNIQYF. In nucleotides, the CDR3 is TGTGCCAGCAGCTTAGCACAGGGGGCCCTCGGTAACATTCAGTACTTC. The chain joins TRBV7-2 to TRBJ2-4, with 9 nucleotides matching TRBD1. Germline CDR1 and CDR2: SGHTA and FQGNSA. Trimming cost V 0 bases and J 7 bases; bases outside gene matches: 7. The CDR3 totals 16 residues.

The V and J genes are TRBV5-1 and TRBJ2-5; TRBD2 agrees at 10 bases. Trimming took 6 bases from V and 9 from J; bases not matched to a gene: 8. The CDR3 spans 13 residues. Germline V gene sequence: CDR1 SGHRS, CDR2 YFSETQ. The CDR3, as DNA: TGCGCCAGCAATCTAGCGGGGGTAGGGGCCCAGTACTTC. Protein: CASNLAGVGAQYF.

CDR3 region: CSVEDQRSLTGGELFF. The CDR3, as DNA: TGCAGCGTTGAAGATCAACGGAGCCTAACGGGCGGGGAGCTGTTTTTT. V and J are TRBV29-1 and TRBJ2-2; no reliable D call. CDR1 SQVTM and CDR2 ANQGSEA come from the germline V gene. The germline V and J ends were trimmed by 0 bases and 7 bases, with 18 bases remaining between them. The CDR3 consists of 16 residues.

There are a few counts of this clone. This chain links TRBV6-6 with TRBJ1-1, with a tentative D call TRBD1 (6 bases). This CDR3 is 15 amino acids long. V was pared by 7 bases and J by 0 bases, with 15 bases between. The V gene's germline CDR1 is MNHNY and CDR2 SVGAGI (reference sequence). For the CDR3, the DNA is TGTGCCAGCACCCACGGGGGGCAGGTGAACACTGAAGCTTTCTTT. Translated, it gives CASTHGGQVNTEAFF.

The chain couples TRBV15 to TRBJ1-2; no clear D. The germline V and J ends were trimmed by 1 base and 3 bases, with 9 bases remaining between them. Germline lookup yields CDR1 LNHNV and CDR2 YYDKDF (reference sequence). The CDR3 is made up of 14 amino acids. CDR3 sequence reads: CATSRARHDYGYTF. The CDR3 DNA reads as TGTGCCACCAGCAGAGCGAGACACGACTATGGCTACACCTTC.

The chain is built from TRBV5-5 and TRBJ1-2; D not resolved. Germline CDR1 SGHKS, CDR2 YYEKEE (reference sequence). Trimming took off 5 bases at V and 5 bases at J, with 19 bases between the two ends. The CDR3 length is 15 residues. The CDR3 DNA reads as TGTGCCAGCAGAAGGACCCTTGAGACCTTTTATGGCTACACCTTC. Encoded protein: CASRRTLETFYGYTF.

The gene calls are TRBV7-6 and TRBJ1-2; perhaps TRBD1 as D (5 bases). Germline V gene lookup returns CDR1 SGHVS and CDR2 FNYEAQ. The CDR3 is 17 residues long. V was shortened by 3 bases and J by 0 bases, with 17 bases between the two germline ends. The CDR3 region is CASSFIFWGETNYGYTF. DNA of the CDR3: TGTGCCAGCAGCTTTATCTTTTGGGGGGAGACTAACTATGGCTACACCTTC.

V usage is TRBV9 and J usage is TRBJ2-1; perhaps TRBD1 as D (6 bases). CDR1 and CDR2 from the germline V gene are SGDLS and YYNGEE. The CDR3 loop spans 15 amino acids. The germline V and J ends were trimmed by 0 bases and 4 bases, with 11 bases remaining between them. DNA for the CDR3: TGTGCCAGCAGCGTAGACACAGGGCCTTACAATGAGCAGTTCTTC. Translating it yields CASSVDTGPYNEQFF.

The chain combines TRBV10-3 with TRBJ2-1, with 7 positions matching TRBD2. This CDR3 is 12 amino acids long. The germline V gene encodes CDR1 ENHRY and CDR2 SYGVKD. Trimming took 4 bases from V and 10 from J; bases not matched to a gene: 4. The CDR3 nucleotides read TGTGCCATCAGTGCTCGGGGGGAAGAGCAGTTCTTC. Protein product: CAISARGEEQFF.

V usage is TRBV19 and J usage is TRBJ2-2, with D tentatively TRBD1 (6 bases). The CDR3 consists of 17 residues. Germline V CDR1 and CDR2: LNHDA, SQIVND (reference sequence). V lost 2 bases, J lost 3 bases, and 16 bases lay in between. The CDR3 nucleotides read TGTGCCAGTAGTATACAATGGACAGAGAGGGACACCGGGGAGCTGTTTTTT. Its protein product is CASSIQWTERDTGELFF.

This chain uses TRBV5-1 with TRBJ1-4; a weak D match, TRBD1 (5 bases). Trimming shortened V by 4 bases and J by 4 bases, and 11 bases separated the two germline ends. CDR1 SGHRS and CDR2 YFSETQ come from the germline V gene. This CDR3 spans 14 amino acids. DNA of the CDR3: TGCGCCAGCAGCCCACCCGGGGGTAATGAAAAACTGTTTTTT. Translated: CASSPPGGNEKLFF.

V usage is TRBV7-2 and J usage is TRBJ2-1, with D maybe TRBD2 (5 bases). The CDR3 is 17 amino acids. CDR1 is SGHTA and CDR2 is FQGNSA in the germline V gene. The V and J ends lost 4 bases and 0 bases respectively, with 16 bases between them. CDR3 residues: CASSSLSAVSSYNEQFF. The CDR3 coding sequence is TGTGCCAGCAGCTCCCTTTCAGCGGTAAGCTCCTACAATGAGCAGTTCTTC.

The gene calls are TRBV25-1 and TRBJ2-3; 7 bases are a match to TRBD2. This CDR3 has 14 amino acids. The J segment lost 2 bases and the V segment lost 6 bases, leaving 5 bases of the junction unmatched. Germline CDR1 and CDR2: MGHDK and SYGVNS. The CDR3 DNA reads as TGTGCCAGCAGAAGAGCGGGGATCACAGATACGCAGTATTTT. This codes for CASRRAGITDTQYF.

The chain carries TRBV5-6 and TRBJ2-7; either TRBD1 or TRBD2 may supply D (5 bases each). Deletions cut 4 bases from V and 7 bases from J, with 18 bases between. CDR3 length: 14 residues. Germline loops: CDR1 SGHDT, CDR2 YYEEEE. In DNA, the CDR3 is TGTGCCAGCAGCCCCATCGCTGGGGGTGGGGAGCAGTACTTC. Translation gives CASSPIAGGGEQYF.

The V call is TRBV6-6, the J call TRBJ2-6, with unresolved D. The length of the CDR3 is 14 residues. V was pared by 4 bases and J by 4 bases, with 8 bases between. Germline V gene sequence: CDR1 MNHNY, CDR2 SVGAGI (reference sequence). The CDR3 DNA is TGTGCCAGCAGTTGGCAACGGGGGGCCAACGTCCTGACTTTC. Translated: CASSWQRGANVLTF.

The V call is TRBV11-2, the J call TRBJ1-1; no definite D call. The CDR3 length is 15 residues. Germline CDR1 and CDR2: SGHAT and FQNNGV. The V end lost 4 bases, the J end lost 1 base, and 13 bases lay between the germline ends. The CDR3 bases are TGTGCCAGCAGCTCCCTCAGAGACCAGAACACTGAAGCTTTCTTT. Translated, it gives CASSSLRDQNTEAFF.